These T cell receptor beta chains were read from a single sample in a study of T cells in Graves' hyperthyroidism and ophthalmopathy. From the multiplex PCR reads, TCRdb called clonotypes with MiXCR, one entry per CDR3 protein. The sample contains 200,000 or so distinct CDR3 sequences, around 17% of which appear only once. Sequences were obtained from blood. These receptors were obtained from a woman in her fifties or sixties with Graves' hyperthyroidism. Each CDR3 is given with its conserved first and last residue. A D gene is named only where the DNA matches it firmly. Rows may omit the clone size; those that give it use once, few, many or a size class.

J	D	size	V	DNA	CDR3
TRBJ2-7	.	many	TRBV7-3	TGTGCCAGCAGCTACGAGACGGGGAACTACGAGCAGTACTTC	CASSYETGNYEQYF
TRBJ2-1	.	many	TRBV2	TGTGCCAGCTCCACTGGGCAGGGACCTTACAATGAGCAGTTCTTC	CASSTGQGPYNEQFF
TRBJ2-7	TRBD2	many	TRBV20-1	TGCAGTGCTAGGGCACTAGCGGGAGGGCCATACGAGCAGTACTTC	CSARALAGGPYEQYF
TRBJ2-3	TRBD2	many	TRBV24-1	TGTGCCACCAGGAGAGCGGGAGAGACAGATACGCAGTATTTT	CATRRAGETDTQYF
TRBJ1-1	.	many	TRBV18	TGTGCCAGCTCACCTGACGCGGAGAACACTGAAGCTTTCTTT	CASSPDAENTEAFF
TRBJ1-5	.	many	TRBV12-3/TRBV12-4	TGTGCCAGCAGTTTGGACAGATATAGCAATCAGCCCCAGCATTTT	CASSLDRYSNQPQHF
TRBJ2-1	.	few	TRBV7-9	TGTGCCAGCAGCTTAGGTAGGGGTAGCAATGAGCAGTTCTTC	CASSLGRGSNEQFF
TRBJ1-1	TRBD1	many	TRBV6-1	TGTGCCAGCAGAGCCGGGACAGGGGTTCAGAACACTGAAGCTTTCTTT	CASRAGTGVQNTEAFF
TRBJ2-1	TRBD2	many	TRBV14	TGTGCCAGCAGCCACATACTAGCGGGAGGTTTCAATGAGCAGTTCTTC	CASSHILAGGFNEQFF
TRBJ1-2	TRBD1	many	TRBV7-8	TGTGCCAGCAGCTTAGATGGACAGGGGCACTATGGCTACACCTTC	CASSLDGQGHYGYTF
TRBJ2-3	TRBD2	many	TRBV3-1	TGTGCCAGCAGCCGAGAGGGACTAGCGGCAGATACGCAGTATTTT	CASSREGLAADTQYF
TRBJ2-3	TRBD2	.	TRBV10-3	TGTGCCATCAGTGAAGGACTAGCGGGTAGTACAGATACGCAGTATTTT	CAISEGLAGSTDTQYF
TRBJ2-7	.	many	TRBV20-1	TGCAGTGCTAGAGAAACGGCTAGCTGGCCCTACGAGCAGTACTTC	CSARETASWPYEQYF
TRBJ2-3	.	many	TRBV7-2	TGTGCCAGCAGCTATAGTGGTACGCAGTATTTT	CASSYSGTQYF
TRBJ2-1	.	many	TRBV10-2	TGCGCCAGCAGTGAGTCCCGGCTCCCTTTCAATGAGCAGTTCTTC	CASSESRLPFNEQFF
TRBJ2-7	.	few	TRBV28	TGTGCCAGCAGTTTTAGTACCGGGACACTGTACGAGCAGTACTTC	CASSFSTGTLYEQYF
TRBJ2-1	.	many	TRBV28	TGTGCCAGCACCACTGGAAGTTCCAACAATGAGCAGTTCTTC	CASTTGSSNNEQFF
TRBJ1-5	.	.	TRBV7-2	TGTGCCAGCGGGGGTTTCAATCAGCCCCAGCATTTT	CASGGFNQPQHF
TRBJ1-2	.	.	TRBV5-1	TGCGCCAGCAGCCTGGAGGGAGTTGGAGGCTATGGCTACACCTTC	CASSLEGVGGYGYTF
TRBJ2-7	TRBD2	few	TRBV3-1	TGTGCCAGCAGCCAAGACCTGAGGGTAGCGGGAGGCTACGAGCAGTACTTC	CASSQDLRVAGGYEQYF
TRBJ2-7	TRBD2	many	TRBV11-2	TGTGCCAGCAGCTTAGATCCCCCCGGACTAGCGGGTAGTAGGGAGCAGTACTTC	CASSLDPPGLAGSREQYF
TRBJ1-5	TRBD1	.	TRBV11-1	TGTGCCAGCAGCCCCATTGGACAGGGCGGGCAGCCCCAGCATTTT	CASSPIGQGGQPQHF
TRBJ2-1	.	.	TRBV15	TGTGCCACCAGCAGGGACCCAACCCCTGATTACAATGAGCAGTTCTTC	CATSRDPTPDYNEQFF
TRBJ2-4	.	.	TRBV27	TGTGCCAGCAGTTCCCTGGGGGTCGCCAAAAACATTCAGTACTTC	CASSSLGVAKNIQYF
TRBJ1-2	TRBD1	many	TRBV28	TGTGCCAGCAGTTCCCAAGGGACAGGGGATGGCTACACCTTC	CASSSQGTGDGYTF
TRBJ2-1	.	many	TRBV7-2	TGTGCCAGCAGCTCACTGGCACAGGGTTTAAACACTGAGCAGTTCTTC	CASSSLAQGLNTEQFF
TRBJ1-2	.	many	TRBV6-1	TGTGCCAGCAGTGAAGCCCAGAATTGGAGTGGCTACACCTTC	CASSEAQNWSGYTF
TRBJ1-2	TRBD1	many	TRBV7-8	TGTGCCAGCAGGGGGGGACAGAGCTATGACTACACCTTC	CASRGGQSYDYTF
TRBJ2-3	TRBD2	many	TRBV11-3	TGTGCCAGCAGTGGCGGGAGCCGTCCAGATACGCAGTATTTT	CASSGGSRPDTQYF
TRBJ2-1	TRBD2	.	TRBV24-1	TGTGCCACCAGTCTGGTAGCGGGAGGGCCGTATGAGCAGTTCTTC	CATSLVAGGPYEQFF
TRBJ2-1	TRBD1	.	TRBV5-1	TGCGCCAGCAGCTTGGAACAGGGGGCCTACAATGAGCAGTTCTTC	CASSLEQGAYNEQFF
TRBJ2-7	TRBD2	.	TRBV4-2	TGTGCCAGCAGCCAAAGTTCTGGACTAGCGAAAGACGAGCAGTACTTC	CASSQSSGLAKDEQYF
TRBJ2-2	TRBD2	.	TRBV27	TGTGCCAGCAGTTTATTTTCGTTTGTTCTAGCGGGAGGGGGGTACACCGGGGAGCTGTTTTTT	CASSLFSFVLAGGGYTGELFF
TRBJ2-7	TRBD1	few	TRBV18	TGTGCCAGCTCACCCAATATCAACAGGGGTGCCTACGAGCAGTACTTC	CASSPNINRGAYEQYF
TRBJ2-7	.	many	TRBV3-1	TGTGCCAGCAGCCAAGATTCGGGTTCTTCAGCCTACGAGCAGTACTTC	CASSQDSGSSAYEQYF
TRBJ1-2	.	few	TRBV7-3	TGTGCCAGCAGCTTAAGCCCCTCGATACAAGGGCCAGAGGGCTACACCTTC	CASSLSPSIQGPEGYTF
TRBJ1-1	.	few	TRBV6-5	TGTGCCAGCAGTTACTCAGGGGCGAGCACTGAAGCTTTCTTT	CASSYSGASTEAFF
TRBJ2-3	TRBD2	few	TRBV20-1	TGCAGTTCCGCTAGCGGGAGAGATACGCAGTATTTT	CSSASGRDTQYF
TRBJ2-7	.	.	TRBV11-2	TGTGCCGGCAGCTTAGGACATAACTCCTACGAGCAGTACTTC	CAGSLGHNSYEQYF
TRBJ1-2	TRBD1	many	TRBV20-1	TGCAGTGCTAGACAGGGGGAAATGTATGGCTACACCTTC	CSARQGEMYGYTF
TRBJ2-2	.	.	TRBV7-2	TGTGCCAGCAGCCGAACAGGGTACACCGGGGAGCTGTTTTTT	CASSRTGYTGELFF
TRBJ2-2	.	many	TRBV28	TGTGCCAGCAGTTTGGGAGGTGGGGTTTCGAACACCGGGGAGCTGTTTTTT	CASSLGGGVSNTGELFF
TRBJ2-1	.	.	TRBV20-1	TGCAGTGCTAGAGATACGTGGGACCAGGGCGTTGAGCAGTTCTTC	CSARDTWDQGVEQFF
TRBJ1-5	TRBD1	many	TRBV24-1	TGTGCCACCAGTGATTCTCTATCACCGGGACAGGGGACCGGCCAGCCCCAGCATTTT	CATSDSLSPGQGTGQPQHF
TRBJ2-3	TRBD2	.	TRBV30	TGTGCCTGGAGGGGACTAGCGGGAGCAGATACGCAGTATTTT	CAWRGLAGADTQYF
TRBJ1-3	.	few	TRBV6-1	TGTGCCAGCAGTCAACACAGGGTCCGCGCTGGAAACACCATATATTTT	CASSQHRVRAGNTIYF
TRBJ1-4	TRBD1	few	TRBV4-2	TGTGCCAGCAGCCCGGGACAGAGGAATGAAAAACTGTTTTTT	CASSPGQRNEKLFF
TRBJ2-1	TRBD2	many	TRBV27	TGTGCCAGCAGTTCCCCTAGCGGTAGCTCCTACAATGAGCAGTTCTTC	CASSSPSGSSYNEQFF
TRBJ1-1	.	many	TRBV29-1	TGCAGCCTCGGAGGTACGGAGCACACTGAAGCTTTCTTT	CSLGGTEHTEAFF
TRBJ1-4	TRBD1	few	TRBV11-2	TGTGCCAGCAGCTTCCCGGGACAGACTAATGAAAAACTGTTTTTT	CASSFPGQTNEKLFF
TRBJ2-7	.	many	TRBV9	TGTGCCAGCAGCGTACGGGGCCAACCATCCGAGCAGTACTTC	CASSVRGQPSEQYF
TRBJ2-7	TRBD2	many	TRBV7-8	TGTGCCAGCAGCCCCACACTAGCGCGGTCCGAGCAGTACTTC	CASSPTLARSEQYF
TRBJ2-7	TRBD2	.	TRBV20-1	TGCAGTGCTGACCAAACTAGCGGGCATAATTCCTACGAGCAGTACTTC	CSADQTSGHNSYEQYF
TRBJ1-1	TRBD1	many	TRBV27	TGTGCCAGCAGTTACACAGGGGTCGGTGGCACTGAAGCTTTCTTT	CASSYTGVGGTEAFF
TRBJ2-3	TRBD2	many	TRBV2	TGTGCCAGCAGAAAGCGGGAGGGAGATACGCAGTATTTT	CASRKREGDTQYF
TRBJ2-7	.	many	TRBV19	TGTGCCAGTAGTCCCACGGGGAACGAGCAGTACTTC	CASSPTGNEQYF
TRBJ1-1	.	many	TRBV12-3/TRBV12-4	TGTGCCAGCAGCCCGGACAGATTGAACACTGAAGCTTTCTTT	CASSPDRLNTEAFF